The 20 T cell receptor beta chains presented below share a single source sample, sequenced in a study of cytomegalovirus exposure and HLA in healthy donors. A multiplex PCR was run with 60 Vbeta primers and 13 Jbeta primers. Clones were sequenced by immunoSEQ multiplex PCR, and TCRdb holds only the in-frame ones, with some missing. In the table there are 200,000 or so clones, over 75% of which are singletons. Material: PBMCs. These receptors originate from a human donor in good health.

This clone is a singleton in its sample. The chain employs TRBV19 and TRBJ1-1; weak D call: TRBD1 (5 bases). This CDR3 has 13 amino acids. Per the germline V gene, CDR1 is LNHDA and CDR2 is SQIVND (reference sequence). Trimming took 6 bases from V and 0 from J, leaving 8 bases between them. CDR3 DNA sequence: TGTGCCAGTAGCGGGACTGTGAACACTGAAGCTTTCTTT. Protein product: CASSGTVNTEAFF.

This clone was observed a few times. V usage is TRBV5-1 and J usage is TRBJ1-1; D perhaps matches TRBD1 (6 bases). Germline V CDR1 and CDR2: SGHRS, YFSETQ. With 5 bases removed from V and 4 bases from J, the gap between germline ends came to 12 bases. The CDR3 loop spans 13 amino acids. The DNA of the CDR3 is TGCGCCAGCAGTTGGGACACTTTCACTGAAGCTTTCTTT. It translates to CASSWDTFTEAFF.

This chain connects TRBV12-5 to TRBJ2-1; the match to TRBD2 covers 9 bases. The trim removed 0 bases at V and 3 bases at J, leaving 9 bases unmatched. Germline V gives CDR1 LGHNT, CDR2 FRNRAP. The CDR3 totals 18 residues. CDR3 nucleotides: TGTGCTAGTGGTTTGGTATTAAGGCGGGAGGGCCGCTACAATGAGCAGTTCTTC. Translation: CASGLVLRREGRYNEQFF.

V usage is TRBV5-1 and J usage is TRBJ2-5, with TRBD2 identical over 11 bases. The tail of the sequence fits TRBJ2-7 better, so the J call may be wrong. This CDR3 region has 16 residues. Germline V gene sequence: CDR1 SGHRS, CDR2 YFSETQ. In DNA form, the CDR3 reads TGCGCCAGCAGCTTACAACTAGCGGGAGAGGTCTACGAGCAGTACTTC. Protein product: CASSLQLAGEVYEQYF.

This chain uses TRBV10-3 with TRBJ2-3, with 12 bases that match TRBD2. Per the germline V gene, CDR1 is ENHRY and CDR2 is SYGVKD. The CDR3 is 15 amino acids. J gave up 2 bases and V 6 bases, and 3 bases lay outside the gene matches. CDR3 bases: TGTGCCATCAGGACTAGCGGGGGACACACAGATACGCAGTATTTT. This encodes CAIRTSGGHTDTQYF.

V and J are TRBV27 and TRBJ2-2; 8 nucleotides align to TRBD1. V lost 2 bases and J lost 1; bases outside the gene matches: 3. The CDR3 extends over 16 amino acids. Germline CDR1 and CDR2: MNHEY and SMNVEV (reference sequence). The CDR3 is CASSLVGQVNTGELFF. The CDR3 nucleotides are TGTGCCAGCAGTTTAGTGGGACAGGTGAACACCGGGGAGCTGTTTTTT.

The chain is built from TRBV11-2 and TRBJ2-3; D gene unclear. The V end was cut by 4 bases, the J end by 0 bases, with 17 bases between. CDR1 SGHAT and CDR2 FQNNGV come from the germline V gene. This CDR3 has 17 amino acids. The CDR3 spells CASSSKNLVTSTDTQYF. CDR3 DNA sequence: TGTGCCAGCAGCTCAAAGAATCTAGTCACTAGCACAGATACGCAGTATTTT.

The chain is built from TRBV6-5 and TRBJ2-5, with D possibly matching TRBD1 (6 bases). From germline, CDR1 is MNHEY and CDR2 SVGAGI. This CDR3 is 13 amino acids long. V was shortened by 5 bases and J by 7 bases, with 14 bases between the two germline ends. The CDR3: CASSPQGQRTQYF. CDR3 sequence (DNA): TGTGCCAGCAGTCCACAGGGTCAGCGGACCCAGTACTTC.

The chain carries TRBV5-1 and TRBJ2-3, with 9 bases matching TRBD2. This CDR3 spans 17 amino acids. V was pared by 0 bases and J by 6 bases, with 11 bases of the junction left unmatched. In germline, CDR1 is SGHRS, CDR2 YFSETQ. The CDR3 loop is CASSLARGSGSRDTQYF. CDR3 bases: TGCGCCAGCAGCTTGGCCCGAGGTAGCGGGAGTAGGGATACGCAGTATTTT.

CDR3 sequence: CASSFGGLETQYF. The CDR3 DNA reads TGTGCCAGCAGCTTTGGGGGCCTAGAGACCCAGTACTTC. The rearrangement joins TRBV11-3 to TRBJ2-5; a possible D gene is TRBD1 (6 bases). Germline CDR1 reads SGHNT; CDR2 reads YENEEA. This CDR3 has 13 amino acids. Between the trimmed V and J ends, which lost 3 bases and 4 bases, there was a span of 9 bases.

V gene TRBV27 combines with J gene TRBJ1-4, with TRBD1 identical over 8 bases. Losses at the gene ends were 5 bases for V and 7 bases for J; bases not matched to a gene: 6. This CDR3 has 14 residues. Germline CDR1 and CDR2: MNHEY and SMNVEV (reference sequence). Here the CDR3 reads CASSRTGLGEKLFF. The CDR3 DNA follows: TGTGCCAGCAGTCGGACAGGGTTAGGTGAAAAACTGTTTTTT.

The CDR3 loop reads CASSRGTGGQPQHF. CDR3 coding DNA: TGTGCCAGCAGTAGGGGGACAGGGGGTCAGCCCCAGCATTTT. The chain has TRBV28 and TRBJ1-5, with 11 bases lining up with TRBD1. In germline, CDR1 is MDHEN, CDR2 SYDVKM. This CDR3 is built from 14 residues. V shed 5 bases, J shed 6 bases, and the junction held 3 bases outside the gene matches.

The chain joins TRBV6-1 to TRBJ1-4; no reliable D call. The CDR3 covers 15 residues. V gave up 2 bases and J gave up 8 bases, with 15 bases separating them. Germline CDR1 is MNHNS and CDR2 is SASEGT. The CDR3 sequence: CASSERGFVGEKLFF. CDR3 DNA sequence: TGTGCCAGCAGTGAACGAGGGTTTGTCGGCGAAAAACTGTTTTTT.

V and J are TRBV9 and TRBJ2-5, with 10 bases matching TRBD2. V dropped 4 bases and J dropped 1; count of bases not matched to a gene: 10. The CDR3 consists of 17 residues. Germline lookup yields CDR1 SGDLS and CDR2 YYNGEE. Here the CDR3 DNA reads TGTGCCAGCAGCACTTACTCTAGCGGGAGAATCCAAGAGACCCAGTACTTC. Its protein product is CASSTYSSGRIQETQYF.

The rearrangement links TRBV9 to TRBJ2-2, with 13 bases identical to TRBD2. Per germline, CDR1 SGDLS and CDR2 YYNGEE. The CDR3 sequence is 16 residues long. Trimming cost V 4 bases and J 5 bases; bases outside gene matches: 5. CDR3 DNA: TGTGCCAGCAGCAGCGGGACTAGCGGGAATACCGGGGAGCTGTTTTTT. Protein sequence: CASSSGTSGNTGELFF.

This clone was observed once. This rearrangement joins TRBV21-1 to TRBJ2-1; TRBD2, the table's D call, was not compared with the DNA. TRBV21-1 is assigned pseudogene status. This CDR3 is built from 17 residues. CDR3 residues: CASSNPSGRPFYNEQFF. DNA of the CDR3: TGTGCCAGCAGCAACCCCAGCGGGAGACCCTTTTACAATGAGCAGTTCTTC.

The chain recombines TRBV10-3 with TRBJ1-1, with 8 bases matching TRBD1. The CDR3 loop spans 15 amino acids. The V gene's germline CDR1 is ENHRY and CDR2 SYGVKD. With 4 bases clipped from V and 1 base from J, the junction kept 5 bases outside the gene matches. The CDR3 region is CAISGVQGENTEAFF. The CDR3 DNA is TGTGCCATCAGTGGTGTACAGGGGGAGAACACTGAAGCTTTCTTT.

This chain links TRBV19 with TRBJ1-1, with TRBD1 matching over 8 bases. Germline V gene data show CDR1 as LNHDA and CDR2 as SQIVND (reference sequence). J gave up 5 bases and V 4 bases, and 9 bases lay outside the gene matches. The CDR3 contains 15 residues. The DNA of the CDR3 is TGTGCCAGTAGTACCTCCGGGACAGGAGCAACTGAAGCTTTCTTT. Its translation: CASSTSGTGATEAFF.

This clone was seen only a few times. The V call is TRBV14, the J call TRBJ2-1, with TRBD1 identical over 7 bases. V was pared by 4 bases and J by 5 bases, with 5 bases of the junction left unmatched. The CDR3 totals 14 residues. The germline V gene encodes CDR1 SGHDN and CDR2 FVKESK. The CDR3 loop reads CASSLRGGHNEQFF. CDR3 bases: TGTGCCAGCAGCCTCCGAGGGGGCCACAATGAGCAGTTCTTC.

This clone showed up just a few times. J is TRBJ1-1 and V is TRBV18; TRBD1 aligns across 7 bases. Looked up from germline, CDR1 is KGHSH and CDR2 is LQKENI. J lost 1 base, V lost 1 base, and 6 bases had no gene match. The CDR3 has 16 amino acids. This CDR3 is CASSPLPRTGNTEAFF. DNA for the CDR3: TGTGCCAGCTCACCACTGCCCCGGACAGGGAACACTGAAGCTTTCTTT. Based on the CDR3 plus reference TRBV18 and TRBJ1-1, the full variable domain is NAGVMQNPRHLVRRRGQEARLRCSPMKGHSHVYWYRQLPEEGLKFMVYLQKENIIDESGMPKERFSAEFPKEGPSILRIQQVVRGDSAAYFCASSPLPRTGNTEAFFGQGTRLTVV.